This T cell receptor beta chain was profiled in a study of human T cells and chemical hapten exposure. Study-wide context: Diphenylcyclopropenone, dosed weekly to the scalp, was given to patients throughout the approximately 22-week study.

The CDR3 length is 14 residues. After removal of 5 bases from V and 5 bases from J, the junction contained 7 bases not matched to a gene. The germline CDR1 and CDR2 sequences are SGHNT and YENEEA. The sample holds a few counts of this clonotype. Its antigen remains unknown. TCRdb redid the calling of the RACE reads with MiXCR, one entry per CDR3 protein. The sample lists about 360,000 distinct CDR3 sequences; around 5% were seen once. Regarding the study as a whole: Counts of TCRs expanded at PT1 correlated positively with patch test score.

Regarding time point: patch test 1, 2 weeks after DPC sensitization. Regarding treatment: therapeutic diphenylcyclopropenone sensitization with weekly scalp DPC. The J gene is TRBJ2-7, the V gene TRBV11-3; 9 bases agree with TRBD2. This receptor was identified in a woman aged 50 to 60 with alopecia areata. Some clones in this sample may be carry-over from other donors' samples. The starting material was whole blood, obtained in connection with sensitization to the hapten diphenylcyclopropenone (DPC). The CDR3 sequence is CASSISGSGNEQYF. The CDR3 nucleotides read TGTGCCAGCAGCATTAGCGGGAGTGGCAACGAGCAGTACTTC.